The T cell receptor beta chain under discussion was sequenced for a study of PD-1 blockade in classical Hodgkin lymphoma. Study results and limitations: Newly diagnosed patients were said to have less baseline TCR diversity than healthy donors did. Complete responders entered with baseline diversity on par with newly diagnosed patients, the results showed.

Produced via immunoSEQ multiplex PCR; TCRdb's table is partial and in-frame only. The sample has 20,000 to 30,000 clones, 67% seen once. Autologous stem cell transplantation was followed by relapse in every patient, and brentuximab vedotin exposure varied. Patients' outcomes at their best amounted to complete response, partial response or progressive disease. Germline V gives CDR1 SGHVS, CDR2 FQNEAQ. Trimming took off 1 base at V and 10 bases at J, with 5 bases between the two ends. The CDR3 loop spans 11 amino acids. The table lists this clone with a count of one. Antigen unknown. The V call is TRBV7-8, the J call TRBJ2-1; no reliable D call. Sequenced material: peripheral blood mononuclear cells (PBMCs), taken before the second cycle of nivolumab. This receptor was obtained from a human donor with classical Hodgkin lymphoma. The CDR3 region has the DNA TGTGCCAGCAGCTTAGGGATAGAGCAGTTCTTC. Its protein is CASSLGIEQFF.